This is a list of T cell receptor beta chains from one sample in a study of shared clonotypes between healthy human individuals. Generated by immunoSEQ multiplex PCR, the TCRdb table keeps only in-frame clones and is missing some. Of roughly 2.5 million clones listed, around 94% are singletons. Specimen: naive CD4+ T cells sorted from blood. The receptors come from a man in his late teens or twenties in good health. The CDR3 runs from the conserved cysteine through the conserved F or W. The D gene is left open where the match is weak. The size of a clone is reported for some rows only, either as once, few or many, or as a class for expanded clones.

.	TRBV19	.	TRBJ2-1	TGTGCCAGTAGTATGGCCCTGGGGGCCTCCTACAATGAGCAGTTCTTC	CASSMALGASYNEQFF
TRBD2	TRBV5-1	.	TRBJ2-2	TGCGCCAGCAGCTTGCGTCTAGCGGGAGACACCGGGGAGCTGTTTTTT	CASSLRLAGDTGELFF
.	TRBV9	.	TRBJ2-5	TGTGCCAGCAGCGTAAGCTCCTCTTGGCGGTCAGGCGGGACCCAGTACTTC	CASSVSSSWRSGGTQYF
TRBD1	TRBV4-1	.	TRBJ2-3	TGCGCCAGCAGCCAGACAGGGACAGGGAACACAGATACGCAGTATTTT	CASSQTGTGNTDTQYF
TRBD2	TRBV10-1	.	TRBJ2-3	TGCGCCAGCAGTGACCCCGGGGGGGGGAGAGGAGATACGCAGTATTTT	CASSDPGGGRGDTQYF
TRBD1	TRBV18	.	TRBJ2-1	TGTGCCAGCTCACTTTTACAGGGGATTAAAGGCTACAATGAGCAGTTCTTC	CASSLLQGIKGYNEQFF
.	TRBV6-5	.	TRBJ2-5	TGTGCCAGCAGTTACGGGGGACACCCGTACCAAGAGACCCAGTACTTC	CASSYGGHPYQETQYF
TRBD1	TRBV28	.	TRBJ1-5	TGTGCCAGCAGTCGCGGGACAGCTAGCAATCAGCCCCAGCATTTT	CASSRGTASNQPQHF
TRBD2	TRBV28	.	TRBJ2-7	TGTGCCAGCAGTTTACGCTGGGCGGGACAACCCCGGGAGCGGGAGTGGACCTACGAGCAGTACTTC	CASSLRWAGQPREREWTYEQYF
.	TRBV4-2	once	TRBJ2-5	TGTGCCAGCAGCCTCGGGTCCCGAAAAGAGACCCAGTACTTC	CASSLGSRKETQYF
TRBD1	TRBV19	.	TRBJ1-1	TGTGCCAGTAGTATGGGGGGACAGGGGAACACTGAAGCTTTCTTT	CASSMGGQGNTEAFF
TRBD1	TRBV6-1	.	TRBJ2-2	TGTGCCATCCACAGGGGGTCGAACACCGGGGAGCTGTTTTTT	CAIHRGSNTGELFF
.	TRBV9	.	TRBJ2-5	TGTGCCAGCAGCCCCCGGGACACTAAAGAGACCCAGTACTTC	CASSPRDTKETQYF
TRBD2	TRBV7-2	.	TRBJ2-5	TGTGCCAGCAGCTTAACGAGTAGCGGGAGAGGAAAAAGAGAGACCCAGTACTTC	CASSLTSSGRGKRETQYF
.	TRBV14	.	TRBJ1-2	TGTGCCAGCAGCCAAGTAACGGACTATGGCTACACCTTC	CASSQVTDYGYTF
.	TRBV4-2	.	TRBJ2-2	TGTGCCAGCAGCCAAGAGGGGGGGAACACCGGGGAGCTGTTTTTT	CASSQEGGNTGELFF
.	TRBV5-1	.	TRBJ1-3	TGCGCCAGCAGCTTGGGGGAAACCTCTGGAAACACCATATATTTT	CASSLGETSGNTIYF
TRBD1	TRBV7-2	once	TRBJ1-2	TGTGCCAGCAGCTTAGGGACAGGGACAGAGGGCTACACCTTC	CASSLGTGTEGYTF
.	TRBV6-1	.	TRBJ1-2	TGTGCCACCTCACCTGGGATGTATGGCTACACCTTC	CATSPGMYGYTF
.	TRBV11-2	once	TRBJ1-1	TGTGCCAGCAGCCAAATTTACAGGATTGGGGCTTTCTTT	CASSQIYRIGAFF
.	TRBV20-1	.	TRBJ2-1	TGCAGTGCTAGTCCCTACAATGAGCAGTTCTTC	CSASPYNEQFF
.	TRBV28	.	TRBJ2-1	TGTGCCAGCAGTTTAACGGGGGCGGCATTATGGGAGCAGTTCTTC	CASSLTGAALWEQFF
.	TRBV7-3	.	TRBJ2-3	TGTGCCAGCGGCTGGGGCACAGATACGCAGTATTTT	CASGWGTDTQYF
.	TRBV7-9	.	TRBJ2-7	TGTGCCAGCAGCTTAGTGGGTAGCGAGCAGTACTTC	CASSLVGSEQYF
TRBD1	TRBV29-1	.	TRBJ1-1	TGCAGCGCGAACAGGGGAGAAACTGAAGCTTTCTTT	CSANRGETEAFF
TRBD2	TRBV14	few	TRBJ2-7	TGTGCCAGCAGGAGTAGCGGGAGCTCCTACGAGCAGTACTTC	CASRSSGSSYEQYF
.	TRBV7-9	.	TRBJ2-5	TGTGCCAGCAGCTTAGCGGGGTCAGGGAAAGAGACCCAGTACTTC	CASSLAGSGKETQYF
.	TRBV28	.	TRBJ1-2	TGTGCCAGCAGTTTAGGATCGGGCCTGGGCTACACCTTC	CASSLGSGLGYTF
.	TRBV5-1	.	TRBJ1-6	TGCGCCAGCACAATTGGGGGAAGTACTAATTCACCCCTCCACTTT	CASTIGGSTNSPLHF
TRBD1	TRBV7-2	once	TRBJ1-5	TGTGCCAGCAGCTTTACCGGGACAGGGGGCGGGCAGCCCCAGCATTTT	CASSFTGTGGGQPQHF
.	TRBV11-2	.	TRBJ2-5	TGTGCCAGCAGCTTAGATTCCAGGGGGGGCGAGACCCAGTACTTC	CASSLDSRGGETQYF
.	TRBV11-3	.	TRBJ2-3	TGTGCCAGCAGCGGGGAAGGGGAAACAGATACGCAGTATTTT	CASSGEGETDTQYF
.	TRBV10-3	.	TRBJ2-7	TGTGCCATCAAGAGCGGAGGGACTCCCGCCTCCTACGAGCAGTACTTC	CAIKSGGTPASYEQYF
TRBD1	TRBV6-6	.	TRBJ2-7	TGTGCCAGCAGTAGGTTTTCAGGGGGCCTCTACGAGCAGTACTTC	CASSRFSGGLYEQYF
TRBD1	TRBV28	.	TRBJ2-1	TGTGCCAGCAGTTTGCTCCCGGGACAGGGGAGTGATGAGCAGTTCTTC	CASSLLPGQGSDEQFF
TRBD1	TRBV19	.	TRBJ2-3	TGTGCCAGTAGTAGACAGGGGGAGGGTCTGTATTTT	CASSRQGEGLYF
.	TRBV2	.	TRBJ2-7	TGTGCCAGCAGTGTTGAGGAAAGAGGACCCTACGAGCAGTACTTC	CASSVEERGPYEQYF